What follows describes a single T cell receptor beta chain. Its antigen is unknown. This specimen comes from a study of radiation and T cells in renal cell carcinoma. General study results and limits: No pretreatment tumor biopsies were available for baseline clonotypes. In blood, top tumor clones expanded by 2 weeks, shrinking by 4.

Trimming pared 8 bases from V and 0 bases from J, leaving 17 bases between. The germline gives CDR1 MNHEY, CDR2 SMNVEV (reference sequence). This CDR3 spans 16 amino acids. The time point: blood 2 weeks post-SBRT. The treatment here: 15 Gy SBRT to primary tumor, nephrectomy 4 weeks later. This renal cell carcinoma was of the clear cell type. Sequencing was performed with immunoSEQ multiplex PCR; in TCRdb, only in-frame clones are kept and a portion is missing. The data show under 150,000 clones, about 81% seen once. The specimen was blood, collected from a patient whose treatment included radiotherapy and nephrectomy. The chain couples TRBV27 to TRBJ1-5; D is unresolved. The receptor's source is a woman aged 60-75 years with renal cell carcinoma. CDR3 in DNA: TGTGCCAGCGGTACTTACAGAAATAATAGCAATCAGCCCCAGCATTTT. Encoded protein: CASGTYRNNSNQPQHF.